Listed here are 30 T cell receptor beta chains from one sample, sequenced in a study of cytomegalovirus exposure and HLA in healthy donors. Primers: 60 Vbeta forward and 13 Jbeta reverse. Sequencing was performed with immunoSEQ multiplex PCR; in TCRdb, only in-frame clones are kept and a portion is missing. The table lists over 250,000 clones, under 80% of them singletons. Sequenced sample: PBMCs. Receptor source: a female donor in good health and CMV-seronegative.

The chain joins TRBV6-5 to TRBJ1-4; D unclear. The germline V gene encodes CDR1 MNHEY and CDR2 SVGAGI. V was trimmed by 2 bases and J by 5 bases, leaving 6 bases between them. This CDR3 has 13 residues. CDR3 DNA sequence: TGTGCCAGCAGTTACCGCAGGAATGAAAAACTGTTTTTT. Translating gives CASSYRRNEKLFF.

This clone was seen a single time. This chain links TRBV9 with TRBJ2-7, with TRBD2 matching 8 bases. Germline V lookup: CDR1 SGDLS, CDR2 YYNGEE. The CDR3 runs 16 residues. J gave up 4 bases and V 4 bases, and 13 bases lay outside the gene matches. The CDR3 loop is CASSQTSGTSSYEQYF. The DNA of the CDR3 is TGTGCCAGCAGCCAGACATCCGGGACTAGTAGTTACGAGCAGTACTTC.

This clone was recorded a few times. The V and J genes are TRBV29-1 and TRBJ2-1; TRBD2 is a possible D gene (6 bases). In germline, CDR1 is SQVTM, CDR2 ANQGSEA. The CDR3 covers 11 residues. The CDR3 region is CTASGLHEQFF. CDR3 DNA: TGCACCGCCTCGGGACTCCATGAGCAGTTCTTC.

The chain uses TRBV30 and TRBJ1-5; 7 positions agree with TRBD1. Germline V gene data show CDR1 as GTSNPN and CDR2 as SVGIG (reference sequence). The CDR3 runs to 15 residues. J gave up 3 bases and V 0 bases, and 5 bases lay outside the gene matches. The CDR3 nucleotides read TGTGCCTGGAGTGTGGGACAGACGATCAATCAGCCCCAGCATTTT. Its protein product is CAWSVGQTINQPQHF.

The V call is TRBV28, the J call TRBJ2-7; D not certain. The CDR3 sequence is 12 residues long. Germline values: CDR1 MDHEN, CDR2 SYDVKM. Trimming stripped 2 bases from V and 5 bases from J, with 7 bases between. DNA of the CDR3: TGTGCCAGCAGTTTACGGGTTGACGAGCAGTACTTC. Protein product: CASSLRVDEQYF.

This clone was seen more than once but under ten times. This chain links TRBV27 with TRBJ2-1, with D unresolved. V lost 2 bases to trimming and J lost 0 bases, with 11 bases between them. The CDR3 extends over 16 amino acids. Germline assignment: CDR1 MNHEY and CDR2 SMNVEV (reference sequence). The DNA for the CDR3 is TGTGCCAGCAGTTTAAACCCTCTAAGCTCCTACAATGAGCAGTTCTTC. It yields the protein CASSLNPLSSYNEQFF.

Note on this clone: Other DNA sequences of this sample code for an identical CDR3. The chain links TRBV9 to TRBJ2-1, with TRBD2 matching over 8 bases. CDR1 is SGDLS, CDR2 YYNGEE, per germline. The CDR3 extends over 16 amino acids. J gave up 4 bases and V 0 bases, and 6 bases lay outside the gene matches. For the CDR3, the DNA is TGTGCCAGCAGCGTAGCTGGAACTAGCGGATACAATGAGCAGTTCTTC. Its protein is CASSVAGTSGYNEQFF. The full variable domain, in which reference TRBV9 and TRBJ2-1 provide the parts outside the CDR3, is DSGVTQTPKHLITATGQRVTLRCSPRSGDLSVYWYQQSLDQGLQFLIQYYNGEERAKGNILERFSAQQFPDLHSELNLSSLELGDSALYFCASSVAGTSGYNEQFFGPGTRLTVL.

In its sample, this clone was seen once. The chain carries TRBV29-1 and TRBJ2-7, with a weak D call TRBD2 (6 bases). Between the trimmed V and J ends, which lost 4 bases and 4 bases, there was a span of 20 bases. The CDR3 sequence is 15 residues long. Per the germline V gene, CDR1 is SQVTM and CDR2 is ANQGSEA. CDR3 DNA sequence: TGCAGCGTTGTGGCGCCGGGGGATTTGAGGTACGAGCAGTACTTC. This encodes CSVVAPGDLRYEQYF.

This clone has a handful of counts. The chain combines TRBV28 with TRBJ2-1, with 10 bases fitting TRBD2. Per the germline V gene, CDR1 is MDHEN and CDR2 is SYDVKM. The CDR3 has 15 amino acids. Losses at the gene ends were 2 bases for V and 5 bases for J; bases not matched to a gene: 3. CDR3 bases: TGTGCCAGCAGTTTAGGGCTAGCGGGAGACAATGAGCAGTTCTTC. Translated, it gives CASSLGLAGDNEQFF.

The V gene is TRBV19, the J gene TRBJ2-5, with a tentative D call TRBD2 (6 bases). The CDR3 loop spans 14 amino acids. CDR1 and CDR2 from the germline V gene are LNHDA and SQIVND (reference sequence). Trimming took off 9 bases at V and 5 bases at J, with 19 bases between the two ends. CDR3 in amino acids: CASSPAGRGETQYF. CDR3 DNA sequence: TGTGCCAGCTCGCCGGCCGGGAGAGGGGAGACCCAGTACTTC.

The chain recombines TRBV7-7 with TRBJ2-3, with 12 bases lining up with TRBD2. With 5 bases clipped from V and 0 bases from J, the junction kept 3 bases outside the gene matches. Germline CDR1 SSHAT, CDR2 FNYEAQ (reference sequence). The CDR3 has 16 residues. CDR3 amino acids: CASSAGLAGSTDTQYF. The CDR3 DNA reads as TGTGCCAGCAGCGCGGGACTAGCGGGTAGCACAGATACGCAGTATTTT.

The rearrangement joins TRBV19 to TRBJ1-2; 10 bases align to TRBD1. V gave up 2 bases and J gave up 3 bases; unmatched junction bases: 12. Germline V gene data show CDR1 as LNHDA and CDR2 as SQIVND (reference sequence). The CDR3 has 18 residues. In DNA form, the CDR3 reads TGTGCCAGTAGTATAAAGGGCCCTGGACAGGGGGGGGACTATGGCTACACCTTC. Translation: CASSIKGPGQGGDYGYTF.

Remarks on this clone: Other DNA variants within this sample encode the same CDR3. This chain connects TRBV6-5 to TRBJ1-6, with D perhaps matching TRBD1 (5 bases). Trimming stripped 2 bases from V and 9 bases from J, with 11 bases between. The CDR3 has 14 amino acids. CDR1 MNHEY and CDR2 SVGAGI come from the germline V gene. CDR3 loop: CASSYRQGTSPLHF. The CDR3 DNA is TGTGCCAGCAGTTACAGGCAGGGTACTTCACCCCTCCACTTT.

CDR3: CASRIDRGLAFF. The CDR3 coding sequence is TGTGCCAGCAGAATAGACAGGGGATTGGCTTTCTTT. The chain couples TRBV28 to TRBJ1-1; 8 nucleotides line up with TRBD1. The germline CDR1 and CDR2 sequences are MDHEN and SYDVKM. The J segment lost 11 bases and the V segment lost 6 bases, leaving 8 bases of the junction unmatched. The CDR3 sequence is 12 residues long.

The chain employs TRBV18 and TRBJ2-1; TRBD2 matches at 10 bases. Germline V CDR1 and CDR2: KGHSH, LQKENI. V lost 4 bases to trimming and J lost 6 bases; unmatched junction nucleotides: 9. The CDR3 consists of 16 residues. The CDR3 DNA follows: TGTGCCAGCTCACAAGGGCTAACTAGCGGGACCAATGAGCAGTTCTTC. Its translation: CASSQGLTSGTNEQFF. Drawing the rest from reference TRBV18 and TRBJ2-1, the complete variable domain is NAGVMQNPRHLVRRRGQEARLRCSPMKGHSHVYWYRQLPEEGLKFMVYLQKENIIDESGMPKERFSAEFPKEGPSILRIQQVVRGDSAAYFCASSQGLTSGTNEQFFGPGTRLTVL.

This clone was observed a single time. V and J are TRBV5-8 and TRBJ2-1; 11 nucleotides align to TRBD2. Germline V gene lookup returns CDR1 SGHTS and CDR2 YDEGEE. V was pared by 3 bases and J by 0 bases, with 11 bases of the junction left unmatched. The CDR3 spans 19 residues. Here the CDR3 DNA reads TGTGCCAGCAGCTCCCCCGGGACTAGCGGATTTCTCTCCTACAATGAGCAGTTCTTC. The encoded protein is CASSSPGTSGFLSYNEQFF.

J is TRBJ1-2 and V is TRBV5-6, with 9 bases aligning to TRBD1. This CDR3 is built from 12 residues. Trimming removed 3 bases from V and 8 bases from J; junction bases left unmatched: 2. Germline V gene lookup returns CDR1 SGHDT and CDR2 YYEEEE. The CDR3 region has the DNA TGTGCCAGCAGCTCGACAGGGGGAGGCTACACCTTC. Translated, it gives CASSSTGGGYTF.

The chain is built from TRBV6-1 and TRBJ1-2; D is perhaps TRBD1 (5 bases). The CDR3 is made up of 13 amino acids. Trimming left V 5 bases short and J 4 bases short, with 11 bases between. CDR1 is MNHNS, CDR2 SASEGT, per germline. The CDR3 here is CASSLGVVYGYTF. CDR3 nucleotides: TGTGCCAGCAGTCTAGGGGTCGTCTATGGCTACACCTTC.

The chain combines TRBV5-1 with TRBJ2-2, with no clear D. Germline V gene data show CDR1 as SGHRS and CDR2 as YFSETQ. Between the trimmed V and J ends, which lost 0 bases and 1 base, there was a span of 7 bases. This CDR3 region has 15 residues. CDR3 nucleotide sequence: TGCGCCAGCAGCTTGGCCTATCAGAACACCGGGGAGCTGTTTTTT. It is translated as CASSLAYQNTGELFF.

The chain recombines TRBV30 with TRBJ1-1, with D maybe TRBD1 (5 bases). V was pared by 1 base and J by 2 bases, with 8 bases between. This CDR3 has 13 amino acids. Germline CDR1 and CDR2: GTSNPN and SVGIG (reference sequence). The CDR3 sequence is CAWSGQSNTEAFF. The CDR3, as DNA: TGTGCCTGGAGTGGACAGTCTAACACTGAAGCTTTCTTT.

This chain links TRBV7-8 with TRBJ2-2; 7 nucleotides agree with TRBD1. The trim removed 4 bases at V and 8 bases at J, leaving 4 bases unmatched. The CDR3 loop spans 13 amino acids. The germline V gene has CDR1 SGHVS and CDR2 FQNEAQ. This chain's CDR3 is CASSSDRAGELFF. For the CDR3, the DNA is TGTGCCAGCAGCTCTGACAGGGCTGGGGAGCTGTTTTTT.

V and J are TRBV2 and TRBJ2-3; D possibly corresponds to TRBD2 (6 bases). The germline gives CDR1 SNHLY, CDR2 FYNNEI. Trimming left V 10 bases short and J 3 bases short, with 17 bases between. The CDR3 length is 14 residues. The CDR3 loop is CATGLARDTDTQYF. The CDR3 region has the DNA TGTGCCACTGGACTGGCGCGGGATACAGATACGCAGTATTTT.

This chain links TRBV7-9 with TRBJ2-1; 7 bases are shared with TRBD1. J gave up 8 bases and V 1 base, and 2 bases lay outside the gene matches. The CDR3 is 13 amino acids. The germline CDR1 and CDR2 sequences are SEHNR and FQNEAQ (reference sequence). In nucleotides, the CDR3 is TGTGCCAGCAGCTTAGTACAGGGGCATGAGCAGTTCTTC. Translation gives CASSLVQGHEQFF. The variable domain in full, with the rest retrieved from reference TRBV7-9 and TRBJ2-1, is DTGVSQNPRHKITKRGQNVTFRCDPISEHNRLYWYRQTLGQGPEFLTYFQNEAQLEKSRLLSDRFSAERPKGSFSTLEIQRTEQGDSAMYLCASSLVQGHEQFFGPGTRLTVL.

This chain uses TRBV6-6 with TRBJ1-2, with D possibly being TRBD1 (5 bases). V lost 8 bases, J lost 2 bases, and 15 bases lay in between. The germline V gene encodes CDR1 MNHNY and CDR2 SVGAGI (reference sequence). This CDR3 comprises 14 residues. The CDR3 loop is CASGMGRINYGYTF. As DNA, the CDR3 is TGTGCCAGCGGAATGGGGCGGATCAACTATGGCTACACCTTC.

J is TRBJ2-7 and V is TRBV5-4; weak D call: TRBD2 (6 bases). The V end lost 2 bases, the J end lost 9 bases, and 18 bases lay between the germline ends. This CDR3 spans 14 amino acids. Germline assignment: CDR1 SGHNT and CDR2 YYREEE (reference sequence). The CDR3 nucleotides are TGTGCCAGCAGCTTTCGCGGGGACTGGAACTTGCAGTACTTC. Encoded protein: CASSFRGDWNLQYF. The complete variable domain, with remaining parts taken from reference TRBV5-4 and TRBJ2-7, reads ETGVTQSPTHLIKTRGQQVTLRCSSQSGHNTVSWYQQALGQGPQFIFQYYREEENGRGNFPPRFSGLQFPNYSSELNVNALELDDSALYLCASSFRGDWNLQYFGPGTRLTVT.

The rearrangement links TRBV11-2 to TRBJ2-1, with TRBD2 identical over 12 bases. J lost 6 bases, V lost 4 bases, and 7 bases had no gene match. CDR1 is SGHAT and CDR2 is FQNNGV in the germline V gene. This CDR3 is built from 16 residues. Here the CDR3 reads CASSSGLAGRGNEQFF. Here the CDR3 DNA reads TGTGCCAGCAGCTCAGGACTAGCGGGACGTGGCAATGAGCAGTTCTTC. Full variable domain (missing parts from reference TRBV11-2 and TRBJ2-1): EAGVAQSPRYKIIEKRQSVAFWCNPISGHATLYWYQQILGQGPKLLIQFQNNGVVDDSQLPKDRFSAERLKGVDSTLKIQPAKLEDSAVYLCASSSGLAGRGNEQFFGPGTRLTVL.

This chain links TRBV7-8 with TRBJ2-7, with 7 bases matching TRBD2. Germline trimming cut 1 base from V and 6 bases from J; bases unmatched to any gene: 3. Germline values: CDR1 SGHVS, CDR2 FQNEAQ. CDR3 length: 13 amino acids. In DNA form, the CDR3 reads TGTGCCAGCAGCTTAGGACTAGCTGCCGAGCAGTACTTC. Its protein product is CASSLGLAAEQYF.

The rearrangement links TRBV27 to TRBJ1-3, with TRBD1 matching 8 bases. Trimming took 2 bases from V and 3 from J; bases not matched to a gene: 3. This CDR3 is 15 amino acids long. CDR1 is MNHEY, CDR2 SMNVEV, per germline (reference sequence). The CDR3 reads CASSLLGTGGNTIYF. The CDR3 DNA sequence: TGTGCCAGCAGTTTACTAGGGACAGGTGGAAACACCATATATTTT.

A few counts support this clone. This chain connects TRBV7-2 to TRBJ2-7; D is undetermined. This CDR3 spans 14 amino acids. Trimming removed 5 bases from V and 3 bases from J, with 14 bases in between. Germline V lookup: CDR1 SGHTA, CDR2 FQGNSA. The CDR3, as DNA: TGTGCCAGCAGCCGTCTTGTCTTTCGCTACGAGCAGTACTTC. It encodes CASSRLVFRYEQYF.

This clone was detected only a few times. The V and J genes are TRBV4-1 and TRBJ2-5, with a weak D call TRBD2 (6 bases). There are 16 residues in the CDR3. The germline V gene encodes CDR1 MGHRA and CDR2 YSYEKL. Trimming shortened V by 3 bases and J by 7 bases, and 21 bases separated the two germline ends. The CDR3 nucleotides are TGCGCCAGCAGCCAGACCTACGAGGAGGGCAGCGGGACCCAGTACTTC. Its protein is CASSQTYEEGSGTQYF.